This T cell receptor (beta chain) was recorded in a study of radiotherapy plus CTLA-4 blockade in lung cancer. Overall study context: Of the patients, 15% to 20% showed objective responses and about 30% attained disease control.

Patients with chemo-refractory metastatic non-small-cell lung cancer received focal radiation plus CTLA-4 blockade with ipilimumab. Some clones are missing from TCRdb's copy, which holds only in-frame ones; the method was immunoSEQ multiplex PCR. Of 100,000 to 150,000 clones listed, 70% to 90% are singletons. This clone was seen only once. Its specificity is unknown. Study-level findings and limits: Reports identified early blood T cell clone dynamics, with interferon-beta, as the best response predictor. Among blood TCR repertoires after radiotherapy plus ipilimumab, tumor-derived clones expanded.

This clonotype originated in a human donor with non-small cell lung cancer that progressed on radiotherapy plus ipilimumab. Sample: peripheral blood, taken from a patient treated with radiotherapy plus ipilimumab.

CDR3 sequence reads: CASTPRTNNQPQHF. CDR3 in DNA: TGTGCCAGTACCCCCCGGACAAACAATCAGCCCCAGCATTTT. The J gene is TRBJ1-5, the V gene TRBV19; D may be TRBD1 (5 bases). Trimming removed 7 bases from V and 3 bases from J, with 13 bases in between. Germline V lookup: CDR1 LNHDA, CDR2 SQIVND (reference sequence). The CDR3 sequence is 14 residues long.